The clone carrying this TCR beta chain has a handful of counts. Its antigen is unidentified. A TCRbeta library incorporating unique molecular identifiers was prepared. MiXCR, run by TCRdb on the PCR reads, gives a single entry per CDR3 protein. The table lists fewer than 700,000 distinct CDR3 sequences, over 10% of them singletons. This specimen comes from a study of T-cell reconstitution after alpha-beta-depleted transplantation in children. Study findings and constraints: High day-60 TCRbeta diversity in some patients came from surviving recipient T cells and thymic progenitors. It was reported that alpha-beta T cells came from several hundred expanded graft clones (about two months after transplant).

The CDR3 has 19 residues. Trimming took off 3 bases at V and 5 bases at J, with 26 bases between the two ends. Germline V gene sequence: CDR1 SGHAT, CDR2 FQNNGV. The source was PBMCs, mostly from graft donor cells, collected 360 days after TCRalphabeta/CD19-depleted stem cell transplant. The receptor was isolated from a male patient between 5 and 17 years old who had a stem cell transplant for acute myeloid leukemia, so the T cells may come from the graft donor. The chain employs TRBV11-2 and TRBJ2-1; D is unclear. The CDR3 DNA is TGTGCCAGCAGCTTTTACCAGTCAGCCGCGGCGTCTCCCCACAATGAGCAGTTCTTC. Translated, it gives CASSFYQSAAASPHNEQFF.